This T cell receptor (beta chain) was identified in a study of regulatory T cells in long-lasting Graves disease. As for time point: newly diagnosed GD, antithyroid drugs for less than 3 months. Scientists built the TCR library using RNA that was extracted from PBMCs. Building of the TCR beta libraries involved iRepertoire HTBI primers and Arm-PCR of CDR3 regions. In TCRdb, the multiplex PCR reads were re-called with MiXCR into one record per CDR3 protein. This table has roughly 400,000 distinct CDR3 sequences, about 17% appearing once. This clonotype was picked up many times. CDR3 size: 13 residues. V lost 5 bases to trimming and J lost 4 bases, with 12 bases between them. Germline V gene data show CDR1 as KGHSH and CDR2 as LQKENI. Separately, the same data were catalogued under a study of T cells in Graves' hyperthyroidism and ophthalmopathy. That source reports: In simple terms, a model built on 13 V-J features told ophthalmopathy apart from stable hyperthyroidism.

V gene TRBV18 combines with J gene TRBJ2-7; D gene unclear. The sequences come from peripheral blood mononuclear cells (PBMCs), collected at new diagnosis, from a patient treated with antithyroid drugs. The receptor was isolated from a woman under 30 with Graves disease. The CDR3 loop reads CASSVDQLYEQYF. Written as DNA, the CDR3 is TGTGCCAGCTCAGTTGACCAGCTGTACGAGCAGTACTTC.